These 29 T cell receptor beta chains were all obtained from the same sample, sequenced in a study of T cell changes during pregnancy in multiple sclerosis. Here immunoSEQ multiplex PCR was the method, and the copy in TCRdb shows in-frame clones only, minus some. This table holds 55,000 to 80,000 clones, around 94% found once. The sequencing here drew on peripheral blood, taken in the third trimester of pregnancy. The receptors were sampled from a female donor with multiple sclerosis, enrolled in a pregnancy study.

Concerning this clone itself: This specimen includes other DNA sequences encoding the same CDR3. The rearrangement joins TRBV6-5 to TRBJ1-1; weak D call: TRBD1 (5 bases). V lost 2 bases and J 3 bases, leaving 10 bases between the germline ends. The CDR3 spans 14 residues. CDR1 and CDR2 from the germline V gene are MNHEY and SVGAGI. The CDR3 is CASSYRGRDTEAFF. The CDR3 DNA reads TGTGCCAGCAGTTACAGGGGTCGGGACACTGAAGCTTTCTTT.

The V call is TRBV30, the J call TRBJ1-2; 8 bases fit TRBD1. Trimming took 0 bases from V and 6 from J; bases not matched to a gene: 6. CDR1 is GTSNPN, CDR2 SVGIG, per germline (reference sequence). The CDR3 is made up of 14 amino acids. CDR3 loop: CAWSVHQGANGYTF. The CDR3 DNA reads as TGTGCCTGGAGTGTACACCAGGGGGCGAATGGCTACACCTTC. Supplemented by reference TRBV30 and TRBJ1-2, the full variable domain reads SQTIHQWPATLVQPVGSPLSLECTVEGTSNPNLYWYRQAAGRGLQLLFYSVGIGQISSEVPQNLSASRPQDRQFILSSKKLLLSDSGFYLCAWSVHQGANGYTFGSGTRLTVV.

The chain has TRBV19 and TRBJ2-6, with a weak D call TRBD1 (6 bases). V was clipped by 6 bases and J by 4 bases, with 13 bases between them. Germline CDR1 and CDR2: LNHDA and SQIVND (reference sequence). The CDR3 sequence is 15 residues long. The CDR3 DNA follows: TGTGCCAGTAGGCATAGGGGGAGCGGGGCCAACGTCCTGACTTTC. Residues: CASRHRGSGANVLTF.

J is TRBJ2-1 and V is TRBV14, with D hard to call. CDR1 and CDR2 (germline): SGHDN, FVKESK. Trimming left V 5 bases short and J 4 bases short, with 15 bases between. The CDR3 length is 15 residues. This CDR3 reads CASSNMGRMYNEQFF. CDR3 coding DNA: TGTGCCAGCAGCAATATGGGCAGGATGTACAATGAGCAGTTCTTC.

This clone appeared once. The chain carries TRBV6-5 and TRBJ2-7, with D perhaps TRBD2 (6 bases). There are 16 residues in the CDR3. Germline assignment: CDR1 MNHEY and CDR2 SVGAGI. The V end lost 2 bases, the J end lost 3 bases, and 17 bases lay between the germline ends. In DNA form, the CDR3 reads TGTGCCAGCAGTTACCTACCGGAGGGATCTTTCTACGAGCAGTACTTC. Translation gives CASSYLPEGSFYEQYF.

The rearrangement links TRBV6-5 to TRBJ1-2; 7 bases map to TRBD1. Trimming cost V 2 bases and J 6 bases; bases outside gene matches: 9. The CDR3 spans 15 residues. Germline CDR1 MNHEY, CDR2 SVGAGI. The CDR3 DNA is TGTGCCAGCAGTTACACAGGGGCTGCGCCAAATGGCTACACCTTC. Amino acid sequence: CASSYTGAAPNGYTF.

The rearrangement joins TRBV7-6 to TRBJ2-5; a possible D gene is TRBD2 (7 bases). Germline CDR1 SGHVS, CDR2 FNYEAQ. V was clipped by 5 bases and J by 2 bases, with 21 bases between them. The length of the CDR3 is 17 residues. CDR3 DNA sequence: TGTGCCAGCAGCCCCCTAGTGGCGGGGAGGGGGCAAGAGACCCAGTACTTC. It yields the protein CASSPLVAGRGQETQYF.

The rearrangement joins TRBV7-3 to TRBJ1-6; weak D call: TRBD1 (6 bases). Germline values: CDR1 SGHTA, CDR2 FQGTGA. Trimming pared 1 base from V and 6 bases from J, leaving 10 bases between. The CDR3 runs 15 residues. In nucleotides, the CDR3 is TGTGCCAGCAGCTTAAACAGGGTCATTAATTCACCCCTCCACTTT. Residues: CASSLNRVINSPLHF.

The chain employs TRBV4-3 and TRBJ2-1, with 9 bases that match TRBD2. V lost 7 bases and J lost 8; bases outside the gene matches: 12. The CDR3 is 15 amino acids. The germline CDR1 and CDR2 sequences are LGHNA and YSLEER. CDR3 residues: CASMPGSGGPHEQFF. The CDR3 DNA sequence: TGCGCCAGCATGCCGGGGAGCGGGGGGCCCCATGAGCAGTTCTTC.

The gene calls are TRBV5-5 and TRBJ1-2; the match to TRBD1 covers 8 bases. The CDR3 loop spans 13 amino acids. The ends lost 4 bases at V and 6 bases at J; junction bases unmatched: 5. Germline CDR1 reads SGHKS; CDR2 reads YYEKEE (reference sequence). The CDR3 loop reads CASSKQTGDGYTF. The CDR3 DNA follows: TGTGCCAGCAGCAAACAGACAGGGGATGGCTACACCTTC.

The V gene is TRBV2, the J gene TRBJ2-7, with 8 bases lining up with TRBD1. Germline V gene sequence: CDR1 SNHLY, CDR2 FYNNEI. Losses at the gene ends were 11 bases for V and 2 bases for J; bases not matched to a gene: 17. The CDR3 runs 16 residues. Written as DNA, the CDR3 is TGTGCCTTAAGCAGTGCGGGGACAGGTAATGCCTACGAGCAGTACTTC. Amino acids: CALSSAGTGNAYEQYF.

CDR3 bases: TGTGCCAGCAGCGTCGTTGGCGGCTACCAAGAGACCCAGTACTTC. It is translated as CASSVVGGYQETQYF. The rearrangement links TRBV9 to TRBJ2-5, with D unclear. In germline, CDR1 is SGDLS, CDR2 YYNGEE. Deletions cut 2 bases from V and 0 bases from J, with 11 bases between. The CDR3 totals 15 residues.

V usage is TRBV30 and J usage is TRBJ1-5; D unresolved. Germline assignment: CDR1 GTSNPN and CDR2 SVGIG (reference sequence). V lost 1 base and J lost 7, with 11 bases in between. The CDR3 sequence is 13 residues long. The CDR3 spells CAWSASGKQPQHF. CDR3 DNA sequence: TGTGCCTGGAGTGCCTCGGGGAAACAGCCCCAGCATTTT.

V is TRBV29-1 and J is TRBJ2-5; D remains unclear. The V end lost 4 bases, the J end lost 2 bases, and 8 bases lay between the germline ends. The CDR3 is 12 amino acids. Per the germline V gene, CDR1 is SQVTM and CDR2 is ANQGSEA. The CDR3: CSVAGPQETQYF. The CDR3 bases are TGCAGCGTTGCGGGTCCGCAAGAGACCCAGTACTTC.

The gene calls are TRBV5-6 and TRBJ1-4; 7 nucleotides align to TRBD1. Per germline, CDR1 SGHDT and CDR2 YYEEEE. V lost 0 bases, J lost 4 bases, and 0 bases stayed unmatched. The CDR3 is 14 residues long. CDR3 region: CASSLGDSNEKLFF. CDR3 nucleotide sequence: TGTGCCAGCAGCTTGGGGGACAGTAATGAAAAACTGTTTTTT.

The chain combines TRBV6-6 with TRBJ2-7; TRBD1 matches 9 bases. The V segment lost 5 bases and the J segment 0 bases; nucleotides outside the gene matches: 8. CDR1 is MNHNY, CDR2 SVGAGI, per germline (reference sequence). The CDR3 runs 16 residues. In DNA form, the CDR3 reads TGTGCCAGCAGTGGAAACCCGGGACAGGGCTCCTACGAGCAGTACTTC. This translates into CASSGNPGQGSYEQYF.

V gene TRBV11-2 combines with J gene TRBJ1-1; D unclear. The CDR3 covers 14 residues. The V end lost 5 bases, the J end lost 2 bases, and 12 bases lay between the germline ends. From germline, CDR1 is SGHAT and CDR2 FQNNGV. The CDR3 region has the DNA TGTGCCAGCAGCCACGGGAATATCAACACTGAAGCTTTCTTT. Encoded protein: CASSHGNINTEAFF. Drawing the rest from reference TRBV11-2 and TRBJ1-1, the complete variable domain is EAGVAQSPRYKIIEKRQSVAFWCNPISGHATLYWYQQILGQGPKLLIQFQNNGVVDDSQLPKDRFSAERLKGVDSTLKIQPAKLEDSAVYLCASSHGNINTEAFFGQGTRLTVV.

The table lists this clone with a count of one. The V and J genes are TRBV7-2 and TRBJ2-5, with 8 bases that match TRBD2. J was trimmed by 5 bases and V by 4 bases; bases with no gene match: 12. The germline V gene encodes CDR1 SGHTA and CDR2 FQGNSA. This CDR3 is built from 16 residues. Here the CDR3 DNA reads TGTGCCAGCAGCTCAAACCCGGGACTAGGGGGGGAGACCCAGTACTTC. This encodes CASSSNPGLGGETQYF.

V and J are TRBV19 and TRBJ2-1; possibly TRBD1 for D (10 bases). V gave up 11 bases and J gave up 5 bases, with 25 bases separating them. CDR3 length equals 16 residues. From germline, CDR1 is LNHDA and CDR2 SQIVND (reference sequence). CDR3 sequence reads: CASGQGVWTSDNEQFF. In nucleotides, the CDR3 is TGTGCCTCCGGACAGGGGGTTTGGACTAGCGACAATGAGCAGTTCTTC.

The genes are TRBV11-2 and TRBJ2-7; tentatively, D is TRBD2 (6 bases). The CDR3 loop spans 12 amino acids. Germline V CDR1 and CDR2: SGHAT, FQNNGV. The V end lost 6 bases, the J end lost 10 bases, and 16 bases lay between the germline ends. The DNA for the CDR3 is TGTGCCAGCAGAATCGGGGGTTTTGAACAGTACTTC. Protein sequence: CASRIGGFEQYF.

This clone was recorded once. At one end the junction does not follow the germline gene, possibly because of a read error. CDR3 loop: CASSLAIHSNQPQHF. DNA of the CDR3: TGTGCCAGCAGCCTAGCGATACATAGCAATCAGCCCCAGCATTTT. The rearrangement links TRBV7-2 to TRBJ1-5; D remains unclear. Germline CDR1 reads SGHTA; CDR2 reads FQGNSA. The CDR3 loop spans 15 amino acids.

The J gene is TRBJ2-1, the V gene TRBV7-9; D is unclear. CDR1 is SEHNR and CDR2 is FQNEAQ in the germline V gene (reference sequence). This CDR3 has 14 residues. Trimming shortened V by 4 bases and J by 3 bases, and 10 bases separated the two germline ends. The CDR3 nucleotides are TGTGCCAGCAGCTCGGAGATAATCTACAATGAGCAGTTCTTC. It encodes CASSSEIIYNEQFF.

The genes are TRBV6-5 and TRBJ2-2, with 8 bases that match TRBD1. CDR1 and CDR2 (germline): MNHEY, SVGAGI. V lost 6 bases and J lost 1; bases outside the gene matches: 1. The CDR3 covers 14 residues. CDR3 nucleotides: TGTGCCAGCAGAGACAGGGGGAACACCGGGGAGCTGTTTTTT. Translating it yields CASRDRGNTGELFF.

This chain connects TRBV19 to TRBJ1-2; no reliable D call. The germline V and J ends were trimmed by 3 bases and 8 bases, with 10 bases remaining between them. The germline V gene has CDR1 LNHDA and CDR2 SQIVND (reference sequence). The CDR3 covers 12 residues. In DNA, the CDR3 is TGTGCCAGTAGTATTGCGGGAGGAGGCTACACCTTC. Translation: CASSIAGGGYTF.

The rearrangement links TRBV2 to TRBJ1-1; 8 bases map to TRBD1. Unmatched junction bases numbered 4, after V lost 3 bases and J lost 1 base. Germline lookup yields CDR1 SNHLY and CDR2 FYNNEI. The CDR3 is 15 residues long. CDR3 amino acids: CASSEAGTGNTEAFF. The CDR3 DNA reads TGTGCCAGCAGTGAGGCCGGGACAGGGAACACTGAAGCTTTCTTT.

The chain links TRBV25-1 to TRBJ2-3; possibly TRBD1 for D (5 bases). The CDR3 covers 15 residues. The V and J ends lost 1 base and 1 base respectively, with 9 bases between them. Germline V gives CDR1 MGHDK, CDR2 SYGVNS. CDR3 in DNA: TGTGCCAGCAGTGAATTCGGACAACGCACAGATACGCAGTATTTT. Protein product: CASSEFGQRTDTQYF.

This chain connects TRBV4-1 to TRBJ2-3, with TRBD1 identical over 7 bases. This CDR3 is built from 16 residues. After removal of 4 bases from V and 5 bases from J, the junction contained 12 bases not matched to a gene. CDR1 is MGHRA, CDR2 YSYEKL, per germline. As DNA, the CDR3 is TGCGCCAGCAGCCTCCGAACGAGGGGGCAGGGAGATACGCAGTATTTT. It codes for CASSLRTRGQGDTQYF.

The genes are TRBV6-5 and TRBJ1-2, with D unresolved. The CDR3 runs to 13 residues. With 5 bases removed from V and 0 bases from J, the gap between germline ends came to 7 bases. The germline V gene has CDR1 MNHEY and CDR2 SVGAGI. The CDR3 DNA reads TGTGCCAGCAGTCCCGTCCCTAACTATGGCTACACCTTC. Its protein is CASSPVPNYGYTF.

V gene TRBV10-2 combines with J gene TRBJ1-3; D is unclear. The CDR3 spans 11 residues. The V end lost 9 bases, the J end lost 1 base, and 4 bases lay between the germline ends. Germline CDR1 reads WSHSY; CDR2 reads SAAADI. In DNA, the CDR3 is TGCGCCAGTCAGTCTGGAAACACCATATATTTT. This gives the protein CASQSGNTIYF.